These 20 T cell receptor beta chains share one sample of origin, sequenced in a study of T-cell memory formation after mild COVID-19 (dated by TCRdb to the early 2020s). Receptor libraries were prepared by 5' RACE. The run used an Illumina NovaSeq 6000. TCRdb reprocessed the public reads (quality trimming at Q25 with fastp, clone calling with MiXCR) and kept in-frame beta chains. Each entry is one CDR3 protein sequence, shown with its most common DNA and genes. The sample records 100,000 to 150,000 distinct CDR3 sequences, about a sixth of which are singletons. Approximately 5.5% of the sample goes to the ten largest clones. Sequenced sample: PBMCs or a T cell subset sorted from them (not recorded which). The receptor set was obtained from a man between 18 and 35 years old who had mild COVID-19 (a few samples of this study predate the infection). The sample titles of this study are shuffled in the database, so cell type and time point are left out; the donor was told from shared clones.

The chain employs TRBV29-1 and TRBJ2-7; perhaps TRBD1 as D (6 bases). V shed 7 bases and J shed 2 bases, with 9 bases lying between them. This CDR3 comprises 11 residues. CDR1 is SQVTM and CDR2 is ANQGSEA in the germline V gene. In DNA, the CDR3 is TGCAGCGCAACAGGGCCCTACGAGCAGTACGTC. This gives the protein CSATGPYEQYV.

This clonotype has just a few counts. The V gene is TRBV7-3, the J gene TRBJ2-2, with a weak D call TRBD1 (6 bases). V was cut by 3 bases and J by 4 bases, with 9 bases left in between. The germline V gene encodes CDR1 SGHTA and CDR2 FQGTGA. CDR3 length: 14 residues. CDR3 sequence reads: CASSFQGSTGELFF. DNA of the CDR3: TGTGCCAGCAGCTTTCAGGGGAGCACCGGGGAGCTGTTTTTT.

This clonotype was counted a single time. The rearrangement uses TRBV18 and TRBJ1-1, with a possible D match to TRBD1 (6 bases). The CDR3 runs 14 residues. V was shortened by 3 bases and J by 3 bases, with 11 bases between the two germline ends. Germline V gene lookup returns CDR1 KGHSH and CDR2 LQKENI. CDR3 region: CASSPSGGDTEAFF. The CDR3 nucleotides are TGTGCCAGCTCACCCTCGGGGGGCGACACTGAAGCTTTCTTT.

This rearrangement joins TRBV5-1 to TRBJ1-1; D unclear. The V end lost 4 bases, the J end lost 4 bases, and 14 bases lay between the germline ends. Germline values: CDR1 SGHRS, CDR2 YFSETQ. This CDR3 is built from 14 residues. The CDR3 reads CASSTLPGVTEAFF. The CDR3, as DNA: TGCGCCAGCAGCACCCTCCCCGGGGTCACTGAAGCTTTCTTT.

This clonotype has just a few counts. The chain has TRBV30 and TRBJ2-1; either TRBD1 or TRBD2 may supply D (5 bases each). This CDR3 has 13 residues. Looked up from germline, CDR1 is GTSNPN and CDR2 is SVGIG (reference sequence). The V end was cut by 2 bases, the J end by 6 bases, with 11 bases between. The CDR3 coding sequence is TGTGCCTGGAGTCGGGGCATCTCCAATGAGCAGTTCTTC. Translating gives CAWSRGISNEQFF. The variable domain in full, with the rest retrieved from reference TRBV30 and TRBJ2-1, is SQTIHQWPATLVQPVGSPLSLECTVEGTSNPNLYWYRQAAGRGLQLLFYSVGIGQISSEVPQNLSASRPQDRQFILSSKKLLLSDSGFYLCAWSRGISNEQFFGPGTRLTVL.

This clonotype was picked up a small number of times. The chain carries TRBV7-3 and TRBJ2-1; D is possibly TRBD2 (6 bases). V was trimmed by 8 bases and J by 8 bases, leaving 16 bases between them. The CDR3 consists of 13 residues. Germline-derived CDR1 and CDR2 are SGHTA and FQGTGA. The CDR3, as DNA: TGTGCCAGCGCCGGGACTTCGCGGGATGAGCAGTTCTTC. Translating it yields CASAGTSRDEQFF.

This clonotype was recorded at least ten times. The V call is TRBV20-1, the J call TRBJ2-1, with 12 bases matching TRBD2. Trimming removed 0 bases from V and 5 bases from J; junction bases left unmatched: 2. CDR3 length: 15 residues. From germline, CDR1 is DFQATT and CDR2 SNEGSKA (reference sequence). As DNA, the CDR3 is TGCAGTGCTAGAGATCCTAGCGGGGGGGACAATGAGCAGTTCTTC. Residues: CSARDPSGGDNEQFF.

CDR3 in DNA: TGTGCCAGCAGCACCGATGCGCGGGGTGGCTACACCTTC. It translates to CASSTDARGGYTF. This rearrangement joins TRBV7-2 to TRBJ1-2; D not certain. The germline CDR1 and CDR2 sequences are SGHTA and FQGNSA. This CDR3 contains 13 residues. V was shortened by 5 bases and J by 7 bases, with 14 bases between the two germline ends.

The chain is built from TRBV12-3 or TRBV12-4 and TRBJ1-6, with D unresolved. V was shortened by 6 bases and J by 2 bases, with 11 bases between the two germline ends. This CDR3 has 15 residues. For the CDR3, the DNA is TGTGCCAGCAGACCCCCAGGAACCTATAATTCACCCCTCCACTTT. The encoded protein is CASRPPGTYNSPLHF.

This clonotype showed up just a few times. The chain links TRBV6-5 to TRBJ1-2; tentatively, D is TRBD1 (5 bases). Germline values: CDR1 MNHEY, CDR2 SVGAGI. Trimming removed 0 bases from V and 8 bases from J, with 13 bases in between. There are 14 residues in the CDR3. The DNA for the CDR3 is TGTGCCAGCAGTTACTCGCGGCAGGGACCCGGCTACACCTTC. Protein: CASSYSRQGPGYTF.

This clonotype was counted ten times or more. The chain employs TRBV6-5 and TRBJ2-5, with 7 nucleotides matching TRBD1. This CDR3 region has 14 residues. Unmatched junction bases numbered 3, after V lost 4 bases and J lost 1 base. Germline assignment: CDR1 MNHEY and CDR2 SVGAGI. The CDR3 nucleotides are TGTGCCAGCAGTTCACGGGACAGCCAAGAGACCCAGTACTTC. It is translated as CASSSRDSQETQYF.

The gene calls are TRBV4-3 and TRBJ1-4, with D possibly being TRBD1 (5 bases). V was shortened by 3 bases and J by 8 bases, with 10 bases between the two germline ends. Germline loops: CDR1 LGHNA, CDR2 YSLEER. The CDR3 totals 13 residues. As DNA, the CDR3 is TGCGCCAGCAGCCAGCGGGGGGTGGAAAAACTGTTTTTT. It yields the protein CASSQRGVEKLFF.

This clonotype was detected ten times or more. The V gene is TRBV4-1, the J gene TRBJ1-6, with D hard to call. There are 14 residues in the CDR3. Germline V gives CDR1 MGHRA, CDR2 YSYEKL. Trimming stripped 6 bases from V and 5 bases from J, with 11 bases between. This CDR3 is CASRNTANNSPLHF. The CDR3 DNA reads TGCGCCAGCAGGAACACTGCAAATAATTCACCCCTCCACTTT.

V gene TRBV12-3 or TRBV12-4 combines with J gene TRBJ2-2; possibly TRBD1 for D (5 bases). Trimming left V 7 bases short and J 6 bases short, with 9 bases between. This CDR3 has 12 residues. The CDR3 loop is CASKKGAGELFF. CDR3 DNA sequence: TGTGCCAGCAAAAAAGGGGCCGGGGAGCTGTTTTTT.

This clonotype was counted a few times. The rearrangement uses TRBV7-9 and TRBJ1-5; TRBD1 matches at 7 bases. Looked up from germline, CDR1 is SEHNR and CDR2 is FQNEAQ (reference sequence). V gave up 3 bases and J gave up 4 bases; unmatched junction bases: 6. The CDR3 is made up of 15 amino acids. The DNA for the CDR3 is TGTGCCAGCAGCTTTGGGGACAGAGCAAATCAGCCCCAGCATTTT. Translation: CASSFGDRANQPQHF.

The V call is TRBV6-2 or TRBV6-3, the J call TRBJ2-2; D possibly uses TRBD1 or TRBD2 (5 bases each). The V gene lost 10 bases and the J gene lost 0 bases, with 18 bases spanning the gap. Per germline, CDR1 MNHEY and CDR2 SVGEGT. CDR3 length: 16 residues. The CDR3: CANCEAGAPNTGELFF. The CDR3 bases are TGTGCCAACTGCGAGGCCGGGGCCCCGAACACCGGGGAGCTGTTTTTT.

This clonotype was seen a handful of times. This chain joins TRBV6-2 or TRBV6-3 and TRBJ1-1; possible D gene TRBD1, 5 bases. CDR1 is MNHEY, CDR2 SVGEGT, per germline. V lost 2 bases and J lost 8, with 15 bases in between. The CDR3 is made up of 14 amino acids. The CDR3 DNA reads TGTGCCAGCAGTTACGTGACAAAGAACAGGGAAGCTTTCTTT. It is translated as CASSYVTKNREAFF.

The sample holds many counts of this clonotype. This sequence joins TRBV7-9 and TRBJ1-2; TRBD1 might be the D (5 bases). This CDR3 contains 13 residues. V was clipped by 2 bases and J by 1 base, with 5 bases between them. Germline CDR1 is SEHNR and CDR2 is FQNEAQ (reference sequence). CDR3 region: CASSLRGNYGYTF. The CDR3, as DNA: TGTGCCAGCAGCTTAAGGGGTAACTATGGCTACACCTTC.

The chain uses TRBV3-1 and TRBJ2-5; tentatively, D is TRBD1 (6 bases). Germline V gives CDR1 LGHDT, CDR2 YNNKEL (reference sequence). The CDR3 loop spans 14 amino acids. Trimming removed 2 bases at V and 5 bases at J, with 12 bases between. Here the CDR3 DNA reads TGTGCCAGCAGCCAACAACAGGGCAGGGAGACCCAGTACTTC. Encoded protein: CASSQQQGRETQYF.

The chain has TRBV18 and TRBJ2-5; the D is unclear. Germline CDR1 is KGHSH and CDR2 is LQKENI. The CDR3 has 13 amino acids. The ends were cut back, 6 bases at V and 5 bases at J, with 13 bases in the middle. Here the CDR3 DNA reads TGTGCCAGCTCGCAGTCCGTAGGGGAGACCCAGTACTTC. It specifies CASSQSVGETQYF.